The T cell receptor beta chain described here comes from a study of T cells in Graves' hyperthyroidism and ophthalmopathy. In the study overall: Peripheral blood samples were taken at initial diagnosis, prior to any treatment.

The CDR3 totals 12 residues. V lost 0 bases, J lost 7 bases, and 6 bases lay in between. The germline V gene has CDR1 MNHEY and CDR2 SVGEGT. Regarding the study as a whole: Most thyroid-expanded clonotypes above 0.001 were also found in blood.

RNA transcripts gave rise to amplified TCR beta CDR3 regions. The HTBI primer set drove a first-round RT-PCR of the TCR CDR3. Via MiXCR, TCRdb re-called the multiplex PCR reads, giving one row per CDR3 protein. The table lists a few hundred thousand distinct CDR3 sequences, roughly 20% of them singletons. Individuals with ophthalmopathy presented a Clinical Activity Score of at least 3, a NOSPECS grade of at least 4 and a duration under 3 months. Fresh peripheral blood, 8 to 10 ml, was the source of the PBMCs. This clonotype was recorded a few times. Its matching antigen is unknown. The gene calls are TRBV6-2 or TRBV6-3 and TRBJ1-1; D ambiguous. The TCR was taken from a woman between 35 and 50 years old with Graves' ophthalmopathy. The sequencing input was blood. The CDR3: CASSYSRREAFF. DNA for the CDR3: TGTGCCAGCAGTTACTCCCGGCGTGAAGCTTTCTTT.